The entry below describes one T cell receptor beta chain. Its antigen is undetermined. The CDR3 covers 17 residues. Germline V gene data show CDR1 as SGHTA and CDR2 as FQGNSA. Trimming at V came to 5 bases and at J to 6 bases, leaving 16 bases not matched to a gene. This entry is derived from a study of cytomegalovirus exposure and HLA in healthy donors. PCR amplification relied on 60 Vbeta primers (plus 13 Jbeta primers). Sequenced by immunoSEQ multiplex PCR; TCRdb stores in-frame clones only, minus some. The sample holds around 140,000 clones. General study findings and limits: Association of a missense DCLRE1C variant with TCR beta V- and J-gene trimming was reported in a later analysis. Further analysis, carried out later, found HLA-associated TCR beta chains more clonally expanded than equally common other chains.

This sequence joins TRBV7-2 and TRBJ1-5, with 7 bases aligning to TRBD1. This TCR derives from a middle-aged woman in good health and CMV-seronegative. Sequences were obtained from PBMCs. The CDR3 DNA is TGTGCCAGCAGCCCCTGGAAACAGGGGCCCTCGGCTCAGCCCCAGCATTTT. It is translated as CASSPWKQGPSAQPQHF.